Each of the 11 T cell receptor beta chains below was sequenced from the same sample in a study of blood T cell repertoires in COVID-19. TCRdb's copy holds only in-frame clones and misses some; the assay was immunoSEQ multiplex PCR. Found here are approximately 390,000 clones, approximately 89% of them singletons; the top ten hold 2.3%. Sample: peripheral blood. The source is a woman in her sixties with COVID-19, enrolled during active disease.

V and J are TRBV12-3 or TRBV12-4 and TRBJ1-6; no firm D call. The CDR3 sequence is 12 residues long. V lost 10 bases, J lost 7 bases, and 11 bases lay in between. This chain's CDR3 is CATTWANSPLHF. The CDR3 DNA reads TGTGCCACTACGTGGGCCAATTCACCCCTCCACTTT.

In this sample, this clone turned up once. The gene calls are TRBV3-1 (or the pseudogene TRBV3-2) and TRBJ2-7, with a weak D call TRBD2 (6 bases). The ends were cut back, 4 bases at V and 5 bases at J, with 12 bases in the middle. The germline V gene encodes CDR1 LGHDT and CDR2 YNNKEL (reference sequence). This CDR3 is 13 amino acids long. The CDR3 protein is CASSLSGANEQYF. The CDR3, as DNA: TGTGCCAGCAGCCTATCGGGAGCAAACGAGCAGTACTTC.

This clone has just one count. J is TRBJ1-2 and V is TRBV5-1; 7 positions agree with TRBD1. V shed 2 bases, J shed 2 bases, and the junction held 3 bases outside the gene matches. Germline loops: CDR1 SGHRS, CDR2 YFSETQ. CDR3 length: 14 residues. The CDR3 here is CASSFKGANYGYTF. The CDR3 nucleotides read TGCGCCAGCAGCTTCAAGGGGGCGAACTATGGCTACACCTTC.

This clone appeared a few times. The chain carries TRBV6-5 and TRBJ2-2, with D possibly being TRBD1 (5 bases). The CDR3 has 15 residues. Trimming removed 6 bases at V and 2 bases at J, with 13 bases between. Germline-derived CDR1 and CDR2 are MNHEY and SVGAGI. This chain's CDR3 is CASRQAQLNTGELFF. DNA for the CDR3: TGTGCCAGCAGACAGGCCCAACTAAACACCGGGGAGCTGTTTTTT.

This chain connects TRBV28 to TRBJ1-6; a possible D gene is TRBD1 (5 bases). This CDR3 is built from 14 residues. Trimming took 6 bases from V and 6 from J, leaving 12 bases between them. Germline V gives CDR1 MDHEN, CDR2 SYDVKM. For the CDR3, the DNA is TGTGCCAGCAGAACCGGGACTGTTAATTCACCCCTCCACTTT. It specifies CASRTGTVNSPLHF.

The chain recombines TRBV7-9 with TRBJ1-3, with 11 bases aligning to TRBD1. The CDR3 consists of 17 residues. CDR1 is SEHNR and CDR2 is FQNEAQ in the germline V gene (reference sequence). With V trimmed by 5 bases and J by 1 base, 7 bases remained unmatched. In DNA form, the CDR3 reads TGTGCCAGCAGCCTCGGACAGGGGGCGCCGTCTGGAAACACCATATATTTT. Protein: CASSLGQGAPSGNTIYF.

CDR3 sequence (DNA): TGCGCCAGCAGAGTGGAAGCGGGGGCGAGGGAGCAGTTCTTC. Protein sequence: CASRVEAGAREQFF. The J gene is TRBJ2-1, the V gene TRBV5-1; TRBD2 matches 8 bases. There are 14 residues in the CDR3. Germline lookup yields CDR1 SGHRS and CDR2 YFSETQ. Trimming took 5 bases from V and 10 from J; bases not matched to a gene: 11.

The chain carries TRBV5-8 and TRBJ1-2; TRBD1 might be the D (6 bases). This CDR3 has 13 residues. V gave up 2 bases and J gave up 8 bases, with 13 bases separating them. Per germline, CDR1 SGHTS and CDR2 YDEGEE. CDR3: CASSFQGIDGYTF. CDR3 nucleotides: TGTGCCAGCAGCTTCCAGGGGATTGACGGCTACACCTTC.

This clone was recorded once. This chain connects TRBV19 to TRBJ2-7; 12 positions agree with TRBD1. The CDR3 loop spans 15 amino acids. Trimming removed 5 bases from V and 2 bases from J; junction bases left unmatched: 4. Germline CDR1 LNHDA, CDR2 SQIVND (reference sequence). CDR3 region: CASSLGTGGTYEQYF. In DNA, the CDR3 is TGTGCCAGTAGTTTAGGGACAGGGGGCACCTACGAGCAGTACTTC.

The rearrangement links TRBV5-4 to TRBJ2-3; 11 bases agree with TRBD2. In germline, CDR1 is SGHNT, CDR2 YYREEE (reference sequence). This CDR3 is built from 17 residues. V shed 2 bases, J shed 5 bases, and the junction held 10 bases outside the gene matches. CDR3 in DNA: TGTGCCAGCAGCTTCCCTGGGACTAGCGGCCTAGGAGATACGCAGTATTTT. Residues: CASSFPGTSGLGDTQYF.

The CDR3 DNA reads TGCGCCAGCAGTGCCTACCTTGGGGGCTTCGGCACAGATACGCAGTATTTT. This sequence encodes CASSAYLGGFGTDTQYF. The rearrangement links TRBV10-2 to TRBJ2-3, with D perhaps TRBD1 (6 bases). This CDR3 is built from 17 residues. V was clipped by 4 bases and J by 1 base, with 18 bases between them. Germline values: CDR1 WSHSY, CDR2 SAAADI.